This T cell receptor beta chain was identified during a study of patients and donors after allogeneic stem cell transplantation. V was cut by 1 base and J by 5 bases, with 11 bases left in between. The CDR3 is 14 residues long. Germline-derived CDR1 and CDR2 are MDHEN and SYDVKM. TCRdb re-derived calls from the RT-PCR reads in MiXCR, one entry per CDR3 protein. This sample has 70,000 to 85,000 distinct CDR3 sequences, with about a quarter found just once. The V call is TRBV28, the J call TRBJ2-5, with a tentative D call TRBD2 (5 bases). This TCR came from a human donor who was either an allogeneic HSCT recipient or a stem cell or donor lymphocyte infusion donor (not recorded which). It is not recorded whose cells these are; they may come from a transplant donor. The specimen sequenced was blood, either unsorted or a sorted T cell fraction (not recorded which). The CDR3: CASSLSAGWETQYF. The CDR3 DNA is TGTGCCAGCAGTTTATCGGCGGGTTGGGAGACCCAGTACTTC.